This passage covers 22 T cell receptor beta chains from one sample sequenced in a study of immune cell composition in non-small cell lung cancer. Sequenced by immunoSEQ multiplex PCR; TCRdb stores in-frame clones only, minus some. The table shows fewer than 2,000 clones, with roughly four fifths occurring only once. Sequencing was done on a sample of lung tumor tissue. These receptors were taken from a human donor with non-small cell lung cancer.

The chain joins TRBV5-4 to TRBJ2-7, with 7 bases aligning to TRBD1. Per germline, CDR1 SGHNT and CDR2 YYREEE (reference sequence). The CDR3 sequence is 12 residues long. Germline trimming cut 3 bases from V and 4 bases from J; bases unmatched to any gene: 1. The CDR3 region is CASSSDRYEQYF. In DNA, the CDR3 is TGTGCCAGCAGCTCGGACAGGTACGAGCAGTACTTC.

The chain carries TRBV19 and TRBJ1-5; D unclear. Germline-derived CDR1 and CDR2 are LNHDA and SQIVND (reference sequence). The CDR3 spans 16 residues. V dropped 4 bases and J dropped 2 bases, with 15 bases sitting between them. The CDR3 nucleotides read TGTGCCAGTAGTACATTACGACTGATCCGCAATCAGCCCCAGCATTTT. The encoded protein is CASSTLRLIRNQPQHF.

The rearrangement joins TRBV14 to TRBJ1-4, with D tentatively TRBD1 (5 bases). The V end lost 3 bases, the J end lost 7 bases, and 15 bases lay between the germline ends. This CDR3 region has 15 residues. Germline V lookup: CDR1 SGHDN, CDR2 FVKESK. The CDR3 sequence is CASSQVRGSGEKLFF. DNA of the CDR3: TGTGCCAGCAGCCAGGTTCGGGGGAGTGGTGAAAAACTGTTTTTT. Using reference TRBV14 and TRBJ1-4 for the parts outside the CDR3, the full variable domain is EAGVTQFPSHSVIEKGQTVTLRCDPISGHDNLYWYRRVMGKEIKFLLHFVKESKQDESGMPNNRFLAERTGGTYSTLKVQPAELEDSGVYFCASSQVRGSGEKLFFGSGTQLSVL.

The chain recombines TRBV5-5 with TRBJ1-1, with D maybe TRBD1 (6 bases). V was trimmed by 0 bases and J by 1 base, leaving 10 bases between them. The length of the CDR3 is 15 residues. Germline assignment: CDR1 SGHKS and CDR2 YYEKEE (reference sequence). The DNA for the CDR3 is TGTGCCAGCAGCTTGGGCAGGGGACGGAACACTGAAGCTTTCTTT. It codes for CASSLGRGRNTEAFF. Full variable domain (outside the CDR3, taken from reference TRBV5-5 and TRBJ1-1): DAGVTQSPTHLIKTRGQQVTLRCSPISGHKSVSWYQQVLGQGPQFIFQYYEKEERGRGNFPDRFSARQFPNYSSELNVNALLLGDSALYLCASSLGRGRNTEAFFGQGTRLTVV.

The chain has TRBV5-8 and TRBJ2-5; D is unclear. The CDR3 runs to 14 residues. The ends were cut back, 8 bases at V and 1 base at J, with 15 bases in the middle. Germline V gene lookup returns CDR1 SGHTS and CDR2 YDEGEE. DNA for the CDR3: TGTGCCAGTAAAGCGAGGCAGCTCCAAGAGACCCAGTACTTC. Translating gives CASKARQLQETQYF.

The V and J genes are TRBV5-1 and TRBJ2-1, with 8 bases identical to TRBD1. CDR1 and CDR2 from the germline V gene are SGHRS and YFSETQ. The V gene end was trimmed by 3 bases and the J gene end by 1 base; junction bases not matched to a gene: 6. The CDR3 extends over 16 amino acids. Written as DNA, the CDR3 is TGCGCCAGCAGCTCCGGACAGGGAGGATCCTACAATGAGCAGTTCTTC. Translation gives CASSSGQGGSYNEQFF.

The V call is TRBV7-8, the J call TRBJ2-5; weak D call: TRBD2 (6 bases). The V gene lost 2 bases and the J gene lost 5 bases, with 12 bases spanning the gap. CDR1 and CDR2 (germline): SGHVS, FQNEAQ. This CDR3 is built from 14 residues. The CDR3, as DNA: TGTGCCAGCAGCTTATCACGGGGGAGGGAGACCCAGTACTTC. Translating it yields CASSLSRGRETQYF.

The genes are TRBV5-4 and TRBJ2-3; 8 bases are a match to TRBD2. The length of the CDR3 is 15 residues. The trim removed 6 bases at V and 10 bases at J, leaving 16 bases unmatched. CDR1 SGHNT and CDR2 YYREEE come from the germline V gene (reference sequence). CDR3 sequence: CASTTGAGAPQAQYF. CDR3 nucleotide sequence: TGTGCCAGCACAACGGGAGCGGGAGCCCCCCAGGCGCAGTATTTT.

The chain is built from TRBV6-6 and TRBJ1-1; D is undetermined. The CDR3 is made up of 12 amino acids. CDR1 is MNHNY, CDR2 SVGAGI, per germline (reference sequence). Trimming removed 6 bases from V and 3 bases from J, with 8 bases in between. The CDR3 nucleotides read TGTGCCAGCAGCCCCCGCGACACTGAAGCTTTCTTT. Amino acid sequence: CASSPRDTEAFF.

The chain employs TRBV28 and TRBJ2-7; the D gene is possibly TRBD1 (6 bases). Trimming left V 6 bases short and J 3 bases short, with 6 bases between. The length of the CDR3 is 11 residues. CDR1 and CDR2 from the germline V gene are MDHEN and SYDVKM. CDR3 region: CASRDSYEQYF. The DNA of the CDR3 is TGTGCCAGCAGGGACAGCTACGAGCAGTACTTC.

The chain is built from TRBV6-1 and TRBJ2-3; D possibly corresponds to TRBD1 (5 bases). The CDR3 has 15 residues. The V gene lost 1 base and the J gene lost 1 base, with 9 bases spanning the gap. From germline, CDR1 is MNHNS and CDR2 SASEGT. CDR3 sequence reads: CASSEGQGGTDTQYF. The CDR3 DNA is TGTGCCAGCAGTGAAGGGCAGGGTGGCACAGATACGCAGTATTTT.

The chain combines TRBV9 with TRBJ2-7; D is perhaps TRBD2 (7 bases). V was pared by 5 bases and J by 4 bases, with 16 bases between. The germline V gene encodes CDR1 SGDLS and CDR2 YYNGEE. The CDR3 is 14 amino acids. The CDR3 coding sequence is TGTGCCAGCAGTCCGCGGGGGCGCCCGTACGAGCAGTACTTC. Translating it yields CASSPRGRPYEQYF.

The chain joins TRBV5-6 to TRBJ1-1, with D unclear. Germline V lookup: CDR1 SGHDT, CDR2 YYEEEE. This CDR3 contains 14 residues. The V gene lost 3 bases and the J gene lost 1 base, with 10 bases spanning the gap. CDR3 residues: CASSSGGRNTEAFF. In DNA form, the CDR3 reads TGTGCCAGCAGCTCCGGCGGGAGGAACACTGAAGCTTTCTTT.

This clone was seen a single time. CDR3 amino acids: CASSRGQIYGYTF. The CDR3, as DNA: TGTGCCAGCAGCCGGGGACAGATCTATGGCTACACCTTC. The rearrangement uses TRBV6-5 and TRBJ1-2; 7 bases map to TRBD1. Trimming cost V 6 bases and J 4 bases; bases outside gene matches: 5. CDR3 length: 13 residues. CDR1 is MNHEY, CDR2 SVGAGI, per germline.

This chain uses TRBV19 with TRBJ1-3, with a possible D match to TRBD1 (5 bases). Per germline, CDR1 LNHDA and CDR2 SQIVND (reference sequence). This CDR3 comprises 15 residues. V was shortened by 3 bases and J by 2 bases, with 11 bases between the two germline ends. As DNA, the CDR3 is TGTGCCAGTAGTATCGACCGGGGGACTGGAAACACCATATATTTT. It translates to CASSIDRGTGNTIYF.

The chain joins TRBV28 to TRBJ2-5; 8 nucleotides match TRBD2. Germline loops: CDR1 MDHEN, CDR2 SYDVKM. The V segment lost 5 bases and the J segment 4 bases; nucleotides outside the gene matches: 6. The CDR3 totals 14 residues. CDR3 nucleotides: TGTGCCAGCAGTCAAGAAGCGGGAGCAGAGACCCAGTACTTC. This translates into CASSQEAGAETQYF.

This rearrangement joins TRBV6-6 to TRBJ1-1; 8 bases align to TRBD1. Trimming removed 2 bases from V and 4 bases from J; junction bases left unmatched: 6. The germline V gene has CDR1 MNHNY and CDR2 SVGAGI (reference sequence). The CDR3 length is 15 residues. The CDR3 loop is CASSYGQGASTEAFF. CDR3 nucleotide sequence: TGTGCCAGCAGTTACGGGCAGGGGGCCAGCACTGAAGCTTTCTTT.

The chain has TRBV11-2 and TRBJ1-4; 9 nucleotides line up with TRBD1. The ends lost 4 bases at V and 8 bases at J; junction bases unmatched: 14. In germline, CDR1 is SGHAT, CDR2 FQNNGV. The CDR3 consists of 17 residues. The CDR3 protein is CASSYGATGGAEEKLFF. The CDR3 region has the DNA TGTGCCAGCAGCTACGGGGCAACAGGGGGCGCGGAAGAAAAACTGTTTTTT.

V is TRBV5-1 and J is TRBJ2-2, with TRBD1 matching over 8 bases. V was clipped by 4 bases and J by 6 bases; unmatched bases: 23. Germline loops: CDR1 SGHRS, CDR2 YFSETQ. This CDR3 is built from 20 residues. CDR3 residues: CASSPDRGRVAVPGSGELFF. The CDR3 bases are TGCGCCAGCAGCCCCGACAGGGGACGCGTTGCCGTTCCAGGTTCCGGGGAGCTGTTTTTT.

The CDR3 DNA is TGTGCCAGCAGCACGCAAGGGACTAGCGGGAGTATGGAGACCCAGTACTTC. It yields the protein CASSTQGTSGSMETQYF. The genes are TRBV7-2 and TRBJ2-5; 14 bases map to TRBD2. Germline V lookup: CDR1 SGHTA, CDR2 FQGNSA. This CDR3 has 17 residues. Losses at the gene ends were 5 bases for V and 5 bases for J; bases not matched to a gene: 10.

The chain recombines TRBV19 with TRBJ2-7; TRBD2 matches at 10 bases. CDR3 size: 14 residues. The J segment lost 5 bases and the V segment lost 10 bases, leaving 11 bases of the junction unmatched. Germline V gene lookup returns CDR1 LNHDA and CDR2 SQIVND (reference sequence). CDR3: CATRASGSTHEQYF. CDR3 DNA sequence: TGTGCCACCAGGGCTAGCGGGAGTACCCACGAGCAGTACTTC.

A word on this clone: A junction boundary mismatches the germline segment, possibly from a read error. The rearrangement uses TRBV7-7 and TRBJ2-7; D perhaps matches TRBD2 (6 bases). Looked up from germline, CDR1 is SSHAT and CDR2 is FNYEAQ (reference sequence). The CDR3 covers 13 residues. The CDR3: CASSFGREDEQYF. The CDR3 DNA reads as TGTGCTAGCAGCTTCGGCAGGGAGGACGAGCAGTACTTC.